The next 5 T cell receptor beta chains were all read from a single sample in a study of blood T cell repertoires in COVID-19. Profiling relied on immunoSEQ multiplex PCR, and the TCRdb table lists in-frame clones only, not all of them. The sample lists around 220,000 clones, roughly 90% occurring once. Source material: peripheral blood. Receptor source: a woman in her thirties or forties who had recovered from COVID-19.

The chain combines TRBV6-5 with TRBJ1-2, with D tentatively TRBD1 (5 bases). The CDR3 has 14 residues. Germline CDR1 and CDR2: MNHEY and SVGAGI. Trimming left V 6 bases short and J 4 bases short, with 15 bases between. The DNA of the CDR3 is TGTGCCAGCAGGGAGGGACTTAGCTTCTATGGCTACACCTTC. Protein: CASREGLSFYGYTF.

The chain carries TRBV5-8 and TRBJ2-7; D is ambiguous. The CDR3 extends over 14 amino acids. Looked up from germline, CDR1 is SGHTS and CDR2 is YDEGEE. V lost 1 base and J 2 bases, leaving 10 bases between the germline ends. The CDR3 DNA is TGTGCCAGCAGCTTGAGCCGGGTCCCCTACGAGCAGTACTTC. Amino acid sequence: CASSLSRVPYEQYF.

The V and J genes are TRBV18 and TRBJ2-1; 14 positions agree with TRBD2. Germline CDR1 reads KGHSH; CDR2 reads LQKENI. The CDR3 extends over 18 amino acids. Trimming took 4 bases from V and 9 from J; bases not matched to a gene: 14. The CDR3 nucleotides are TGTGCCAGCTCACACCTCATCCCGGGACTAGCGGGAGTCACTGAGCAGTTCTTC. Its translation: CASSHLIPGLAGVTEQFF.

This clone was seen once. This chain links TRBV6-5 with TRBJ1-1; TRBD1 is a possible D gene (6 bases). CDR3 size: 14 residues. The V gene lost 5 bases and the J gene lost 7 bases, with 17 bases spanning the gap. Germline CDR1 reads MNHEY; CDR2 reads SVGAGI. The DNA of the CDR3 is TGTGCCAGCAGTCCTCGTTGGGGGCCCCTTGAAGCTTTCTTT. Its translation: CASSPRWGPLEAFF.

The chain has TRBV28 and TRBJ2-7, with D possibly matching TRBD2 (6 bases). Trimming removed 6 bases from V and 4 bases from J, with 19 bases in between. Germline lookup yields CDR1 MDHEN and CDR2 SYDVKM. This CDR3 has 15 residues. CDR3 in amino acids: CASSPLEGRTYEQYF. CDR3 sequence (DNA): TGTGCCAGCAGCCCCCTTGAAGGGAGGACGTACGAGCAGTACTTC.